This TCR beta chain was found in a study of cytomegalovirus exposure and HLA in healthy donors. In regard to this clone: The antigen is unknown.

Trimming removed 2 bases at V and 3 bases at J, with 5 bases between. Germline CDR1 reads MNHEY; CDR2 reads SMNVEV (reference sequence). CDR3 size: 13 residues. 13 Jbeta primers and 60 Vbeta primers were used for the PCR. Method: immunoSEQ multiplex PCR; TCRdb's copy keeps in-frame clones and lacks some. The table includes some 140,000 clones, around 79% detected once. Findings and caveats of the study: V- and J-gene trimming of TCR beta was linked (in a later analysis) to a missense DCLRE1C variant. What a later analysis showed was that several of the most significant clusters appeared linked to common viral pathogens. With further analysis later on, most CMV-associated TCR beta chains appeared HLA-restricted.

This clonotype originated in a man between 25 and 39 years old in good health and CMV-seropositive. The source material was PBMCs. The rearrangement uses TRBV27 and TRBJ1-5; D ambiguous. The CDR3 sequence: CASSLEHNQPQHF. The DNA for the CDR3 is TGTGCCAGCAGTTTAGAGCACAATCAGCCCCAGCATTTT.